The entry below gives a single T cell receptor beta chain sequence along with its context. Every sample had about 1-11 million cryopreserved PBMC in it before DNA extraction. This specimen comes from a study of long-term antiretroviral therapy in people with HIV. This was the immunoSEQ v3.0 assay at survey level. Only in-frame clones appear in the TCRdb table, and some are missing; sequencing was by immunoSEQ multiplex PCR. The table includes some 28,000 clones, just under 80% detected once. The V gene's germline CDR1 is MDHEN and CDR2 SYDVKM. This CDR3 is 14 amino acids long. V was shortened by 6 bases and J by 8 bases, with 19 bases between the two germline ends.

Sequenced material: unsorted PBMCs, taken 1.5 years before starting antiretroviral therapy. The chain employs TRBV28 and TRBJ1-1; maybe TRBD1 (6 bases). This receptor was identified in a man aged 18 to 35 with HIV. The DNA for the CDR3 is TGTGCCAGCAGCACAAGGATGGGGGCAGGAGAAGCTTTCTTT. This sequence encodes CASSTRMGAGEAFF. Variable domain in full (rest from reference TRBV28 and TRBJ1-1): DVKVTQSSRYLVKRTGEKVFLECVQDMDHENMFWYRQDPGLGLRLIYFSYDVKMKEKGDIPEGYSVSREKKERFSLILESASTNQTSMYLCASSTRMGAGEAFFGQGTRLTVV.